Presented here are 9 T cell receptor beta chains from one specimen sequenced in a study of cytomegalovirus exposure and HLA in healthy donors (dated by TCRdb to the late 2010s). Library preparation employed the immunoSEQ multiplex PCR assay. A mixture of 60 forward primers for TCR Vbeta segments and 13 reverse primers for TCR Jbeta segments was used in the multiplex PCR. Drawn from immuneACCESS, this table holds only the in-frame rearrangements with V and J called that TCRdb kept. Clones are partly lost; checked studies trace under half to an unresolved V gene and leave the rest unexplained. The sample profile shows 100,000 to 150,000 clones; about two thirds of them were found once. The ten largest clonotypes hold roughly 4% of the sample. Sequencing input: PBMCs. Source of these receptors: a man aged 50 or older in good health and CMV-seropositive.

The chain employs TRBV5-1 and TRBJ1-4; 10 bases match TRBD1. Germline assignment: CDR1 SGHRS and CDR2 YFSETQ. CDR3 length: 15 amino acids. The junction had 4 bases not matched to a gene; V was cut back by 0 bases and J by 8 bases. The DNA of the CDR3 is TGCGCCAGCAGCTTGGAGGGACAGGGGAACGAAAAACTGTTTTTT. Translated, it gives CASSLEGQGNEKLFF.

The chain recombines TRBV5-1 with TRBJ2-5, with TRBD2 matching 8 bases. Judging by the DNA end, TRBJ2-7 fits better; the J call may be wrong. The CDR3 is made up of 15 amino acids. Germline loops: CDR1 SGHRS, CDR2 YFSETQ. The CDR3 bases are TGCGCCAGCAGCTCAATTGCCGGGACTAGTGACGAGCAGTACTTC. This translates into CASSSIAGTSDEQYF.

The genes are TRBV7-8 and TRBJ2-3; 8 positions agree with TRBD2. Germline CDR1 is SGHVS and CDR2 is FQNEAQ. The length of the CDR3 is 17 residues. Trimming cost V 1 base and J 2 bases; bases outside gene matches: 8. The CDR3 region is CASSLGLKRGITDTQYF. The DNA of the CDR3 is TGTGCCAGCAGCTTAGGGTTAAAGCGGGGGATCACAGATACGCAGTATTTT.

This CDR3 reads CASSQPGTGGQPQHF. The CDR3 DNA reads TGTGCCAGCTCACAACCCGGGACAGGGGGTCAGCCCCAGCATTTT. The chain has TRBV18 and TRBJ1-5; 11 bases are a match to TRBD1. The junction had 5 bases not matched to a gene; V was cut back by 4 bases and J by 6 bases. There are 15 residues in the CDR3. Germline CDR1 KGHSH, CDR2 LQKENI.

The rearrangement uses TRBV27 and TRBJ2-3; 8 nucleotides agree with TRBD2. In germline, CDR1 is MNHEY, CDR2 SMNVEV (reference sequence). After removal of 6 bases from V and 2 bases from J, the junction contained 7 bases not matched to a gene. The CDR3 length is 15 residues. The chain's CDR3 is CASSRTSGLTDTQYF. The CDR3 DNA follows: TGTGCCAGCAGCCGTACTAGCGGCCTCACAGATACGCAGTATTTT.

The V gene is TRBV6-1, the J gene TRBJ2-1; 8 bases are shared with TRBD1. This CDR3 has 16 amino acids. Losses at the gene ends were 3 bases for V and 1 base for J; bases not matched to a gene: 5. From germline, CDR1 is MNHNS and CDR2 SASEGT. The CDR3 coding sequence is TGTGCCAGCAGTGAGACTCGACAGGGGTCCTACAATGAGCAGTTCTTC. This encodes CASSETRQGSYNEQFF.

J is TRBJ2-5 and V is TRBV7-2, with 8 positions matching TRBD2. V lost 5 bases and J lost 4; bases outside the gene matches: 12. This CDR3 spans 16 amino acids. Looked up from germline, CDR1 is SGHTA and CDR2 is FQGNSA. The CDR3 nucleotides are TGTGCCAGCAGCCCCGGAGGACTAGCCGCCTCAGAGACCCAGTACTTC. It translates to CASSPGGLAASETQYF.

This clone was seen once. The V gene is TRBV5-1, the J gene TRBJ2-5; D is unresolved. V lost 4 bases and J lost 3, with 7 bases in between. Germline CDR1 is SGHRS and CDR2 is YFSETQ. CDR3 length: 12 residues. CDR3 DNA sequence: TGCGCCAGCAGCAGGAGCGAAGAGACCCAGTACTTC. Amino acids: CASSRSEETQYF.

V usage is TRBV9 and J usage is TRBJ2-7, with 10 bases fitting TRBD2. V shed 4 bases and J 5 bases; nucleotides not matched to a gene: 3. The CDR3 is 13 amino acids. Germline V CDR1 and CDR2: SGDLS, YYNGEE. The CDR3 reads CASSSSGGHEQYF. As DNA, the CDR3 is TGTGCCAGCAGCTCTAGCGGGGGTCACGAGCAGTACTTC.